The 32 T cell receptor beta chains reported below all come from one sample, sequenced in a study of T cell responses to AZD1222 COVID-19 vaccine. Clones were sequenced by immunoSEQ multiplex PCR, and TCRdb holds only the in-frame ones, with some missing. The sample has over 100,000 clones; approximately 84% are singletons. The source was peripheral blood, collected on day 0 of AZD1222 vaccination. Receptors originate from an adult in good health.

In nucleotides, the CDR3 is TGCAGTGCTAGTTCGGGACGAGTCGGCCATGAGCAGTTCTTC. Translated, it gives CSASSGRVGHEQFF. The chain links TRBV20-1 to TRBJ2-1; D tentatively reads TRBD1 or TRBD2 (5 bases each). Germline CDR1 DFQATT, CDR2 SNEGSKA (reference sequence). V dropped 3 bases and J dropped 8 bases, with 17 bases sitting between them. The CDR3 runs 14 residues.

DNA for the CDR3: TGTGCCAGCAGCGTAGGGCTCAGGGCCGACACTGAAGCTTTCTTT. Amino acids: CASSVGLRADTEAFF. The V and J genes are TRBV9 and TRBJ1-1, with D possibly matching TRBD1 (5 bases). In germline, CDR1 is SGDLS, CDR2 YYNGEE. V dropped 0 bases and J dropped 3 bases, with 12 bases sitting between them. The length of the CDR3 is 15 residues. The full variable domain, its missing parts supplied by reference TRBV9 and TRBJ1-1, is DSGVTQTPKHLITATGQRVTLRCSPRSGDLSVYWYQQSLDQGLQFLIQYYNGEERAKGNILERFSAQQFPDLHSELNLSSLELGDSALYFCASSVGLRADTEAFFGQGTRLTVV.

This sequence joins TRBV10-3 and TRBJ2-7; a weak D match, TRBD1 (5 bases). Trimming stripped 3 bases from V and 3 bases from J, with 9 bases between. Germline values: CDR1 ENHRY, CDR2 SYGVKD. CDR3 size: 13 residues. The CDR3 nucleotides read TGTGCCATCAGTGAATACAGGAACTACGAGCAGTACTTC. Protein sequence: CAISEYRNYEQYF.

This chain uses TRBV28 with TRBJ2-3; 8 bases are shared with TRBD1. With V trimmed by 4 bases and J by 6 bases, 9 bases remained unmatched. Germline CDR1 is MDHEN and CDR2 is SYDVKM. The CDR3 totals 15 residues. CDR3 amino acids: CASSWTGSSSDTQYF. The CDR3 DNA reads TGTGCCAGCAGTTGGACAGGGTCAAGTTCGGATACGCAGTATTTT. Supplemented by reference TRBV28 and TRBJ2-3, the full variable domain reads DVKVTQSSRYLVKRTGEKVFLECVQDMDHENMFWYRQDPGLGLRLIYFSYDVKMKEKGDIPEGYSVSREKKERFSLILESASTNQTSMYLCASSWTGSSSDTQYFGPGTRLTVL.

The CDR3 coding sequence is TGTGCCACCAGTGAGTTACCGACTAGCGGGGGGGCCGGCGTCCTCACCGGGGAGCTGTTTTTT. It yields the protein CATSELPTSGGAGVLTGELFF. The V and J genes are TRBV24-1 and TRBJ2-2; 14 positions match TRBD2. This CDR3 is built from 21 residues. Germline V gene data show CDR1 as KGHDR and CDR2 as SFDVKD. Germline trimming cut 4 bases from V and 4 bases from J; bases unmatched to any gene: 16.

The J gene is TRBJ1-2, the V gene TRBV4-3; unclear D gene. The CDR3 is made up of 16 amino acids. Germline V lookup: CDR1 LGHNA, CDR2 YSLEER. V was trimmed by 0 bases and J by 6 bases, leaving 17 bases between them. This CDR3 reads CASSQDTVGFRDGYTF. Here the CDR3 DNA reads TGCGCCAGCAGCCAAGATACGGTGGGATTTCGGGATGGCTACACCTTC.

This chain connects TRBV7-9 to TRBJ1-1; the D gene is possibly TRBD1 (5 bases). Between the trimmed V and J ends, which lost 8 bases and 7 bases, there was a span of 17 bases. This CDR3 is 13 amino acids long. Per the germline V gene, CDR1 is SEHNR and CDR2 is FQNEAQ (reference sequence). Here the CDR3 DNA reads TGTGCCAGCTTATACACAGGACTAAATGAAGCTTTCTTT. As protein: CASLYTGLNEAFF.

This clone was counted a single time. V is TRBV6-2 or TRBV6-3 and J is TRBJ1-1, with D possibly being TRBD1 (5 bases). The V gene's germline CDR1 is MNHEY and CDR2 SVGEGT. The CDR3 consists of 13 residues. V was trimmed by 4 bases and J by 0 bases, leaving 6 bases between them. The CDR3 sequence: CASSWGMNTEAFF. In DNA form, the CDR3 reads TGTGCCAGCAGTTGGGGCATGAACACTGAAGCTTTCTTT.

The rearrangement joins TRBV19 to TRBJ2-3, with 7 bases identical to TRBD1. J was trimmed by 4 bases and V by 7 bases; bases with no gene match: 8. This CDR3 spans 14 amino acids. Germline CDR1 and CDR2: LNHDA and SQIVND (reference sequence). The CDR3 region has the DNA TGTGCCAGTACCTTGACAGGGTTCGCAGATACGCAGTATTTT. Its translation is CASTLTGFADTQYF.

The chain links TRBV11-2 to TRBJ1-2, with D perhaps matching TRBD1 (5 bases). The V and J ends lost 1 base and 6 bases respectively, with 9 bases between them. The CDR3 loop spans 13 amino acids. The V gene's germline CDR1 is SGHAT and CDR2 FQNNGV. The CDR3 region has the DNA TGTGCCAGCAGCTTAGCCCCGGGGCATGGCTACACCTTC. Amino acids: CASSLAPGHGYTF.

The genes are TRBV28 and TRBJ1-3, with 7 bases identical to TRBD1. Trimming cost V 7 bases and J 1 base; bases outside gene matches: 7. The CDR3 is made up of 15 amino acids. Germline V gene sequence: CDR1 MDHEN, CDR2 SYDVKM. The CDR3 DNA reads TGTGCCAGCACACCTTCACAGGGGTCTGGAAACACCATATATTTT. It yields the protein CASTPSQGSGNTIYF. Drawing the rest from reference TRBV28 and TRBJ1-3, the complete variable domain is DVKVTQSSRYLVKRTGEKVFLECVQDMDHENMFWYRQDPGLGLRLIYFSYDVKMKEKGDIPEGYSVSREKKERFSLILESASTNQTSMYLCASTPSQGSGNTIYFGEGSWLTVV.

Written as DNA, the CDR3 is TGTGCCACCACACTGGACAGCCCCCAGCAGCCCCAGCATTTT. Translated, it gives CATTLDSPQQPQHF. V is TRBV6-5 and J is TRBJ1-5; weak D call: TRBD1 (6 bases). Trimming took 10 bases from V and 7 from J, leaving 20 bases between them. Germline loops: CDR1 MNHEY, CDR2 SVGAGI. This CDR3 comprises 14 residues.

V usage is TRBV18 and J usage is TRBJ1-5; 7 bases align to TRBD1. The CDR3 has 15 residues. Per germline, CDR1 KGHSH and CDR2 LQKENI. With V trimmed by 6 bases and J by 6 bases, 11 bases remained unmatched. CDR3 sequence: CASSRMDPGGQPQHF. The CDR3 region has the DNA TGTGCCAGCTCCCGCATGGACCCAGGGGGTCAGCCCCAGCATTTT.

The V and J genes are TRBV13 and TRBJ1-2, with TRBD1 identical over 10 bases. V lost 5 bases and J lost 2; bases outside the gene matches: 5. The CDR3 totals 15 residues. From germline, CDR1 is PRHDT and CDR2 FYEKMQ (reference sequence). The CDR3 region is CASSRDRGQNYGYTF. The CDR3 nucleotides are TGTGCCAGCAGCAGAGACAGGGGGCAGAACTATGGCTACACCTTC.

This clone was counted a single time. This chain's CDR3 is CASSQTLPGRDEKLFF. CDR3 nucleotides: TGCGCCAGCAGCCAGACCCTCCCCGGGAGGGATGAAAAACTGTTTTTT. The rearrangement links TRBV4-1 to TRBJ1-4; D is undetermined. Germline loops: CDR1 MGHRA, CDR2 YSYEKL. The CDR3 runs to 16 residues. Trimming took off 3 bases at V and 6 bases at J, with 17 bases between the two ends.

This rearrangement joins TRBV11-2 to TRBJ1-6, with 8 bases identical to TRBD1. Trimming removed 5 bases from V and 10 bases from J; junction bases left unmatched: 7. Germline values: CDR1 SGHAT, CDR2 FQNNGV. This CDR3 has 14 residues. This chain's CDR3 is CASSRGQGRSPLHF. The CDR3 nucleotides read TGTGCCAGCAGCCGAGGACAGGGCCGGTCACCCCTCCACTTT. Full variable domain (rest looked up from reference TRBV11-2 and TRBJ1-6): EAGVAQSPRYKIIEKRQSVAFWCNPISGHATLYWYQQILGQGPKLLIQFQNNGVVDDSQLPKDRFSAERLKGVDSTLKIQPAKLEDSAVYLCASSRGQGRSPLHFGNGTRLTVT.

This sequence joins TRBV19 and TRBJ2-1; tentatively, D is TRBD1 or TRBD2 (5 bases each). Germline CDR1 and CDR2: LNHDA and SQIVND (reference sequence). This CDR3 is built from 15 residues. Trimming took off 6 bases at V and 5 bases at J, with 17 bases between the two ends. This CDR3 is CASSPSGRINNEQFF. CDR3 nucleotide sequence: TGTGCCAGTAGCCCCTCGGGACGAATCAACAATGAGCAGTTCTTC. Full variable domain (remainder filled in from reference TRBV19 and TRBJ2-1): DGGITQSPKYLFRKEGQNVTLSCEQNLNHDAMYWYRQDPGQGLRLIYYSQIVNDFQKGDIAEGYSVSREKKESFPLTVTSAQKNPTAFYLCASSPSGRINNEQFFGPGTRLTVL.

CDR3 DNA: TGTGCCAGCAGTAGAGGACAGGGGAACTATGGCTACACCTTC. Protein product: CASSRGQGNYGYTF. This sequence joins TRBV6-5 and TRBJ1-2, with TRBD1 matching 9 bases. Losses at the gene ends were 5 bases for V and 2 bases for J; bases not matched to a gene: 3. Per germline, CDR1 MNHEY and CDR2 SVGAGI. There are 14 residues in the CDR3.

The V call is TRBV30, the J call TRBJ1-1; no definite D call. The CDR3 has 15 residues. Between the trimmed V and J ends, which lost 7 bases and 0 bases, there was a span of 18 bases. Germline CDR1 reads GTSNPN; CDR2 reads SVGIG (reference sequence). DNA of the CDR3: TGTGCCTATGCGCACTCTTGGACCATGAACACTGAAGCTTTCTTT. This gives the protein CAYAHSWTMNTEAFF.

This rearrangement joins TRBV18 to TRBJ1-5; 10 nucleotides match TRBD1. The junction had 7 bases not matched to a gene; V was cut back by 6 bases and J by 2 bases. Germline V lookup: CDR1 KGHSH, CDR2 LQKENI. The CDR3 is 16 amino acids. The CDR3 nucleotides read TGTGCCAGCTCGGACAGGGGGAAAGGGGGCAATCAGCCCCAGCATTTT. This translates into CASSDRGKGGNQPQHF.

The chain couples TRBV15 to TRBJ2-1, with TRBD2 identical over 8 bases. CDR3 length: 16 residues. Germline V gene sequence: CDR1 LNHNV, CDR2 YYDKDF (reference sequence). The J segment lost 5 bases and the V segment lost 1 base, leaving 7 bases of the junction unmatched. The CDR3 DNA follows: TGTGCCACCAGCAGAGGCGCTAGCGGGCAGAACAATGAGCAGTTCTTC. It yields the protein CATSRGASGQNNEQFF.

This chain links TRBV3-1 (or the pseudogene TRBV3-2) with TRBJ2-3; 8 bases map to TRBD2. The CDR3 length is 14 residues. CDR1 and CDR2 from the germline V gene are LGHDT and YNNKEL (reference sequence). V lost 4 bases to trimming and J lost 0 bases; unmatched junction nucleotides: 0. The chain's CDR3 is CASSRLASTDTQYF. The DNA of the CDR3 is TGTGCCAGCAGCCGACTAGCGAGCACAGATACGCAGTATTTT.

This rearrangement joins TRBV28 to TRBJ1-2; D remains unclear. The CDR3 is made up of 13 amino acids. V was pared by 5 bases and J by 3 bases, with 10 bases between. CDR1 is MDHEN and CDR2 is SYDVKM in the germline V gene. In nucleotides, the CDR3 is TGTGCCAGCAGTCCGAAGTCCTACTATGGCTACACCTTC. This codes for CASSPKSYYGYTF.

This CDR3 reads CASSLLGENTEAFF. For the CDR3, the DNA is TGTGCCAGCAGCTTACTGGGAGAGAACACTGAAGCTTTCTTT. V gene TRBV11-2 combines with J gene TRBJ1-1; D unresolved. CDR1 SGHAT and CDR2 FQNNGV come from the germline V gene. CDR3 length: 14 residues. V lost 2 bases to trimming and J lost 1 base, with 8 bases between them.

The chain recombines TRBV6-2 or TRBV6-3 with TRBJ2-1; D not resolved. In germline, CDR1 is MNHEY, CDR2 SVGEGT. The CDR3 spans 16 residues. Trimming left V 2 bases short and J 3 bases short, with 14 bases between. The CDR3 reads CASSYPPRRIYNEQFF. The DNA for the CDR3 is TGTGCCAGCAGTTACCCCCCCAGACGGATCTACAATGAGCAGTTCTTC.

This clone was counted many times. The genes are TRBV30 and TRBJ2-2, with D possibly called TRBD1 or TRBD2 (5 bases each). The CDR3 sequence is 15 residues long. Germline-derived CDR1 and CDR2 are GTSNPN and SVGIG (reference sequence). The V and J ends lost 5 bases and 4 bases respectively, with 17 bases between them. The CDR3: CAWGIQGDITGELFF. The CDR3 DNA is TGTGCCTGGGGAATCCAGGGAGACATCACCGGGGAGCTGTTTTTT.

The gene calls are TRBV7-8 and TRBJ2-2; TRBD1 matches 8 bases. In germline, CDR1 is SGHVS, CDR2 FQNEAQ. With 5 bases clipped from V and 4 bases from J, the junction kept 6 bases outside the gene matches. CDR3 length: 15 residues. The CDR3 loop reads CASSVRGQGTGELFF. CDR3 DNA sequence: TGTGCCAGCAGCGTCAGGGGGCAGGGCACCGGGGAGCTGTTTTTT.

The chain has TRBV7-2 and TRBJ2-5; the D gene is possibly TRBD1 (6 bases). The length of the CDR3 is 13 residues. Trimming shortened V by 4 bases and J by 5 bases, and 11 bases separated the two germline ends. Germline V gene sequence: CDR1 SGHTA, CDR2 FQGNSA. The CDR3 protein is CASSSGVRETQYF. CDR3 in DNA: TGTGCCAGCAGCTCAGGGGTTCGGGAGACCCAGTACTTC.

This clone was detected only a few times. J is TRBJ1-3 and V is TRBV30, with unresolved D. This CDR3 is built from 13 residues. Germline V gene sequence: CDR1 GTSNPN, CDR2 SVGIG (reference sequence). Trimming shortened V by 6 bases and J by 2 bases, and 11 bases separated the two germline ends. DNA of the CDR3: TGTGCCTGCGCGACCGGCCCTGGAAACACCATATATTTT. It encodes CACATGPGNTIYF. The full variable domain, with the rest looked up from reference TRBV30 and TRBJ1-3, is SQTIHQWPATLVQPVGSPLSLECTVEGTSNPNLYWYRQAAGRGLQLLFYSVGIGQISSEVPQNLSASRPQDRQFILSSKKLLLSDSGFYLCACATGPGNTIYFGEGSWLTVV.

This chain connects TRBV9 to TRBJ1-2; 8 bases line up with TRBD1. Germline values: CDR1 SGDLS, CDR2 YYNGEE. The ends lost 0 bases at V and 7 bases at J; junction bases unmatched: 5. This CDR3 region has 14 residues. The CDR3 is CASSVERTGSGYTF. DNA for the CDR3: TGTGCCAGCAGCGTAGAAAGGACAGGGTCTGGCTACACCTTC.

The chain uses TRBV7-3 and TRBJ2-2; D unresolved. V gave up 2 bases and J gave up 2 bases, with 9 bases separating them. The germline CDR1 and CDR2 sequences are SGHTA and FQGTGA. This CDR3 has 15 residues. CDR3: CASSLRGLNTGELFF. Here the CDR3 DNA reads TGTGCCAGCAGCTTACGTGGGCTCAACACCGGGGAGCTGTTTTTT.

This chain uses TRBV4-1 with TRBJ2-7, with D uncertain. CDR1 MGHRA and CDR2 YSYEKL come from the germline V gene. The V end lost 1 base, the J end lost 0 bases, and 13 bases lay between the germline ends. The CDR3 is made up of 16 amino acids. The CDR3 region is CASSQAWQLSSYEQYF. In DNA, the CDR3 is TGCGCCAGCAGCCAAGCTTGGCAGCTCAGCTCCTACGAGCAGTACTTC.